These T cell receptor beta chains were read from a single sample in a study of radiotherapy plus CTLA-4 blockade in lung cancer. Clones were sequenced by immunoSEQ multiplex PCR, and TCRdb holds only the in-frame ones, with some missing. Seen here are about 30,000 clones, approximately 79% observed once, and the top ten hold 7.7%. The sample consisted of peripheral blood, taken from a patient treated with radiotherapy plus ipilimumab. These TCRs come from a human donor with non-small cell lung cancer who had stable disease on radiotherapy plus ipilimumab. The CDR3 runs from the conserved cysteine through the conserved F or W. A D gene is named only where the DNA matches it firmly. For some rows the clone size is stated as once, few or many, or as a class when expanded; others skip it.

v_gene	d_gene	abundance	j_gene	CDR3nt	CDR3aa
TRBV7-2	TRBD2	NA	TRBJ2-3	TGTGCCAGCAGCTTACGAGCGGGGGGGATCACAGATACGCAGTATTTT	CASSLRAGGITDTQYF
TRBV5-1	NA	NA	TRBJ1-3	TGCGCCAGCAGCCAGGGATTTGGAAACACCATATATTTT	CASSQGFGNTIYF
TRBV12-5	NA	NA	TRBJ1-1	TGTGCTAGTGGCTTGCATCGGACAGAGAACACTGAAGCTTTCTTT	CASGLHRTENTEAFF
TRBV5-1	NA	NA	TRBJ1-1	TGCGCCAGCAGCTTGGCCCGGGCAGCTTTGAACACTGAAGCTTTCTTT	CASSLARAALNTEAFF
TRBV27	NA	few	TRBJ1-3	TGTGCCAGCAGCCCGGGACGGAACTCTGGAAACACCATATATTTT	CASSPGRNSGNTIYF
TRBV28	NA	NA	TRBJ1-4	TGTGCCAGCAGTTCATCGGGCAAGGAGAATGAAAAACTGTTTTTT	CASSSSGKENEKLFF
TRBV9	TRBD1	NA	TRBJ1-1	TGTGCCAGCTCCCCTGGGGGTTTACAGGGGGCGTTGGGGACTGAAGCTTTCTTT	CASSPGGLQGALGTEAFF
TRBV5-1	TRBD1	NA	TRBJ1-3	TGCGCCAGCAGCCCAGGGACAGGGCTCCCAGGAAACACCATATATTTT	CASSPGTGLPGNTIYF
TRBV28	NA	NA	TRBJ1-6	TGTGCCAGCAGTCCACCATTGGGGAATTCACCCCTCCACTTT	CASSPPLGNSPLHF
TRBV5-1	NA	NA	TRBJ1-1	TGCGCCAGCAGCTTGGGACTGGCAAGGGAGCTGGGTGAAGCTTTCTTT	CASSLGLARELGEAFF
TRBV27	TRBD1	NA	TRBJ1-4	TGTGCCAGCAGCCCTGACAGGGGGCTCTTTCTAGGGGAAAAACTGTTTTTT	CASSPDRGLFLGEKLFF
TRBV6-1	TRBD2	NA	TRBJ2-5	TGTGCCAGCAGGACGGCGGGGGGAGAGACCCAGTACTTC	CASRTAGGETQYF
TRBV6-6	NA	few	TRBJ1-1	TGTGCCAGCGGTCTGGGGGGCCTGAGTACTGAAGCTTTCTTT	CASGLGGLSTEAFF
TRBV7-2	NA	NA	TRBJ1-1	TGTGCCAGCAGCTTAGCCCGAGTGAACACTGAAGCTTTCTTT	CASSLARVNTEAFF
TRBV30	NA	NA	TRBJ1-5	TGTGCCTGGAGTGCAGAGACAGGACGTAGCAATCAGCCCCAGCATTTT	CAWSAETGRSNQPQHF
TRBV9	NA	NA	TRBJ2-4	TGTGCCAGCAGCGTAGGCGGTGGGGCCAAAAACATTCAGTACTTC	CASSVGGGAKNIQYF
TRBV11-2	TRBD1	NA	TRBJ1-1	TGTGCCAGCAGCTTGGACAGACAGGGGTGGTACACTGAAGCTTTCTTT	CASSLDRQGWYTEAFF
TRBV4-3	TRBD1	NA	TRBJ2-6	TGCGCCAGCAGCCGAGACAGGGCTGGGGCCAACGTCCTGACTTTC	CASSRDRAGANVLTF
TRBV27	TRBD1	NA	TRBJ1-1	TGTGCCAGCAGTTCCCCGACAGGGGGAGCCCCGAACACTGAAGCTTTCTTT	CASSSPTGGAPNTEAFF
TRBV2	TRBD1	NA	TRBJ1-6	TGTGCCAATGGACAGGGGGACAATAATTCACCCCTCCACTTT	CANGQGDNNSPLHF
TRBV29-1	NA	NA	TRBJ1-2	TGCAGCGTTGAAGAAGGGTTTGGGGGCTATGGCTACACCTTC	CSVEEGFGGYGYTF
TRBV13	NA	NA	TRBJ1-5	TGTGCCAGCAGCTTATCCCGAGCTAGCAATCAGCCCCAGCATTTT	CASSLSRASNQPQHF